This T cell receptor (beta chain) was found in a study of blood T cell repertoires in COVID-19. Study as a whole: Sites in the United States, Italy and Spain provided acute and convalescent COVID-19 samples. PBMCs, B-cell-depleted T cells, or T cells were the source of the cDNA or gDNA that made up the material.

Study processing details: Amplified reference gene primers provided the basis for estimating nucleated cell counts. Generated by immunoSEQ multiplex PCR, the TCRdb table keeps only in-frame clones and is missing some. V and J calls and clone size are as listed in that table; D and trimming were resolved from the DNA. The data contain around 140,000 clones, over 75% of them singletons. The source of this sequence is a woman between 45 and 60 years old with acute or convalescent COVID-19. Material for sequencing was peripheral blood.

The CDR3 DNA reads as TGTGCCAGCAGCCAAGAGCGGACAGCAGCCTACGAGCAGTACTTC. Its protein is CASSQERTAAYEQYF. The chain employs TRBV3-1 (or the pseudogene TRBV3-2) and TRBJ2-7; weak D call: TRBD1 (6 bases). Per the germline V gene, CDR1 is LGHDT and CDR2 is YNNKEL (reference sequence). The length of the CDR3 is 15 residues. V dropped 0 bases and J dropped 2 bases, with 11 bases sitting between them.